What follows is one T cell receptor beta chain and its context. This specimen belongs to a study of early T cells in non-severe SARS-CoV-2 infection. Study in general: The authors sequenced bulk RNA from unsorted whole blood, leaving chains unpaired.

Individual cDNA molecules received unique molecular identifiers during library preparation. TCRdb reprocessed the 5' RACE reads with MiXCR, giving one entry per CDR3 protein. This table holds more than 55,000 distinct CDR3 sequences, just under 9% found once. The CDR3 sequence is 12 residues long. Trimming cost V 4 bases and J 9 bases, with 11 bases left between them. CDR1 is SGHNT and CDR2 is YYREEE in the germline V gene (reference sequence). This clonotype was obtained from an adult who was a healthcare worker with PCR-confirmed SARS-CoV-2 infection or an uninfected control (not recorded which). The V call is TRBV5-4, the J call TRBJ2-1; D remains unclear. Material for sequencing was whole blood. The CDR3 loop is CASSGYRGEQFF. The CDR3 DNA is TGTGCCAGCAGCGGGTATAGAGGTGAGCAGTTCTTC.